The rows below give T cell receptor beta chains drawn from one sample of a study of CD8+CD57+ T cells in acquired aplastic anemia. TCRdb called the reads again in MiXCR, with one record for every CDR3 protein. The top ten hold more than 40% of the sample, which has over 150,000 distinct CDR3 sequences, 55% to 65% seen once. Input material: sorted CD4+, CD8+, or CD8+CD57+ T cells (not recorded which) from PBMCs. These receptors all stem from a human donor with aplastic anemia. Both conserved end residues are part of each CDR3. The order of the fields is clone size, J gene, D gene, V gene, CDR3 protein, CDR3 DNA. D genes are given only for firm matches. Size values are once, few and many counts, or a class for expanded clones, and some rows have none.

abundance: once; j_gene: TRBJ2-2; d_gene: .; v_gene: TRBV15; CDR3aa: CATILPTGELFF; CDR3nt: TGTGCCACCATTTTACCCACCGGGGAGCTGTTTTTT
abundance: few; j_gene: TRBJ2-1; d_gene: TRBD1; v_gene: TRBV6-1; CDR3aa: CASSEYGTGGDEQFF; CDR3nt: TGTGCCAGCAGTGAGTACGGGACAGGGGGGGATGAGCAGTTCTTC
abundance: .; j_gene: TRBJ2-5; d_gene: .; v_gene: TRBV24-1; CDR3aa: CATGSASTQYF; CDR3nt: TGTGCCACCGGGAGCGCCTCGACCCAGTACTTC
abundance: many; j_gene: TRBJ1-4; d_gene: .; v_gene: TRBV29-1; CDR3aa: CSAWTAFPNEKLFF; CDR3nt: TGCAGCGCTTGGACGGCCTTCCCTAATGAAAAACTGTTTTTT
abundance: many; j_gene: TRBJ2-2; d_gene: .; v_gene: TRBV27; CDR3aa: CASSSRENTGELFF; CDR3nt: TGTGCCAGCAGTTCTCGGGAGAACACCGGGGAGCTGTTTTTT
abundance: few; j_gene: TRBJ2-2; d_gene: TRBD1; v_gene: TRBV4-3; CDR3aa: CASSQAPGQAIGELFF; CDR3nt: TGCGCCAGCAGCCAAGCTCCGGGACAGGCGATAGGGGAGCTGTTTTTT
abundance: .; j_gene: TRBJ1-2; d_gene: TRBD1; v_gene: TRBV7-9; CDR3aa: CASSLGLQGGNYGYTF; CDR3nt: TGTGCCAGCAGCTTAGGTTTACAGGGGGGCAACTATGGCTACACCTTC
abundance: many; j_gene: TRBJ1-1; d_gene: .; v_gene: TRBV25-1; CDR3aa: CASSEGAGEAFF; CDR3nt: TGTGCCAGCAGTGAAGGGGCCGGGGAAGCTTTCTTT
abundance: .; j_gene: TRBJ1-2; d_gene: .; v_gene: TRBV14; CDR3aa: CASSLIGGLAGQYGYTF; CDR3nt: TGTGCCAGCAGCCTTATCGGGGGGCTGGCGGGCCAATATGGCTACACCTTC
abundance: once; j_gene: TRBJ1-5; d_gene: .; v_gene: TRBV29-1; CDR3aa: CSPNQTSLYFCASRQGNQPQHF; CDR3nt: .
abundance: .; j_gene: TRBJ1-2; d_gene: TRBD1; v_gene: TRBV29-1; CDR3aa: CSVGGGTGGYGYTF; CDR3nt: TGCAGCGTAGGGGGGGGGACAGGCGGCTATGGCTACACCTTC
abundance: few; j_gene: TRBJ2-7; d_gene: .; v_gene: TRBV29-1; CDR3aa: CSVDGEGVSNEQYF; CDR3nt: TGCAGCGTTGATGGGGAGGGGGTGTCGAACGAGCAGTACTTC
abundance: .; j_gene: TRBJ1-2; d_gene: .; v_gene: TRBV20-1; CDR3aa: CSAAAGYTF; CDR3nt: TGCAGTGCTGCGGCTGGCTACACCTTC
abundance: few; j_gene: TRBJ2-7; d_gene: .; v_gene: TRBV29-1; CDR3aa: CSVDSEKGSTRQYF; CDR3nt: TGCAGCGTTGATAGCGAAAAAGGGTCTACTCGACAGTACTTC
abundance: .; j_gene: TRBJ2-1; d_gene: .; v_gene: TRBV7-8; CDR3aa: CASSFDYQTNEQFF; CDR3nt: TGTGCCAGCAGCTTTGACTACCAAACCAATGAGCAGTTCTTC
abundance: .; j_gene: TRBJ1-6; d_gene: .; v_gene: TRBV9; CDR3aa: CASSVAPNSPLHF; CDR3nt: TGTGCCAGCAGCGTAGCTCCGAATTCACCCCTCCACTTT
abundance: once; j_gene: TRBJ1-1; d_gene: .; v_gene: TRBV14; CDR3aa: CASSRTRAYTEASF; CDR3nt: TGTGCCAGCAGCCGCACCAGAGCGTACACTGAAGCTTCCTTT
abundance: .; j_gene: TRBJ1-5; d_gene: TRBD1; v_gene: TRBV20-1; CDR3aa: CSAFEQGDSLYFTDTQHF; CDR3nt: TGCAGTGCTTTTGAACAGGGGGATTCCCTGTATTTCACAGATACGCAGCATTTT
abundance: .; j_gene: TRBJ2-1; d_gene: TRBD2; v_gene: TRBV29-1; CDR3aa: CSVVGLAGAFSYNEQFF; CDR3nt: TGCAGCGTTGTTGGCCTAGCGGGGGCCTTCTCCTACAATGAGCAGTTCTTC
abundance: .; j_gene: TRBJ1-1; d_gene: .; v_gene: TRBV10-1; CDR3aa: CASSEYTGFLGNTEAFF; CDR3nt: TGCGCCAGCAGTGAGTACACAGGGTTCCTCGGGAACACTGAAGCTTTCTTT
abundance: .; j_gene: TRBJ2-3; d_gene: TRBD2; v_gene: TRBV20-1; CDR3aa: CSAVRRLAIDTQYF; CDR3nt: TGCAGTGCTGTACGGAGACTAGCGATAGATACGCAGTATTTT
abundance: few; j_gene: TRBJ1-5; d_gene: .; v_gene: TRBV10-3; CDR3aa: CAISVSGNSNQPQHF; CDR3nt: TGTGCCATCAGTGTTTCAGGGAATAGCAATCAGCCCCAGCATTTT
abundance: .; j_gene: TRBJ2-5; d_gene: .; v_gene: TRBV7-2; CDR3aa: CASSPRRAGYQETQYF; CDR3nt: TGTGCCAGCAGCCCTCGGCGGGCAGGTTACCAAGAGACCCAGTACTTC
abundance: many; j_gene: TRBJ1-2; d_gene: .; v_gene: TRBV20-1; CDR3aa: CSATGTPYPYGYTF; CDR3nt: TGCAGTGCTACCGGGACACCCTACCCCTATGGCTACACCTTC
abundance: .; j_gene: TRBJ1-1; d_gene: .; v_gene: TRBV20-1; CDR3aa: CSVGPYRDTEAFF; CDR3nt: TGCAGTGTCGGGCCCTATAGAGACACTGAAGCTTTCTTT
abundance: .; j_gene: TRBJ1-2; d_gene: TRBD1; v_gene: TRBV12-3/TRBV12-4; CDR3aa: CASRPQGVSVYGYTF; CDR3nt: TGTGCCAGCAGACCACAGGGGGTTTCTGTCTATGGCTACACCTTC
abundance: .; j_gene: TRBJ2-5; d_gene: TRBD1; v_gene: TRBV20-1; CDR3aa: CSERDRGGETQYF; CDR3nt: TGCAGTGAGAGGGACAGGGGAGGGGAGACCCAGTACTTC
abundance: few; j_gene: TRBJ2-7; d_gene: .; v_gene: TRBV20-1; CDR3aa: CSARQDYEQYF; CDR3nt: TGCAGTGCTAGACAGGACTACGAGCAGTACTTC
abundance: .; j_gene: TRBJ2-5; d_gene: .; v_gene: TRBV7-8; CDR3aa: CASTPLTESGQYF; CDR3nt: TGTGCCAGCACCCCTCTGACTGAATCAGGGCAGTACTTC
abundance: .; j_gene: TRBJ1-1; d_gene: .; v_gene: TRBV2; CDR3aa: CASTSAGWRAGTEAFF; CDR3nt: TGTGCCAGCACCTCAGCCGGGTGGCGGGCGGGGACTGAAGCTTTCTTT
abundance: many; j_gene: TRBJ2-7; d_gene: .; v_gene: TRBV12-3/TRBV12-4; CDR3aa: CASSLGRREQYF; CDR3nt: TGTGCCAGCAGTTTGGGTCGGAGGGAGCAGTACTTC
abundance: .; j_gene: TRBJ1-3; d_gene: .; v_gene: TRBV2; CDR3aa: CASSGPTRVGNTIYF; CDR3nt: TGTGCCAGCAGTGGCCCGACCAGGGTTGGAAACACCATATATTTT
abundance: .; j_gene: TRBJ2-1; d_gene: TRBD1; v_gene: TRBV6-1; CDR3aa: CASSRQGANEQFF; CDR3nt: TGTGCCAGCAGTCGACAGGGGGCCAATGAGCAGTTCTTC
abundance: .; j_gene: TRBJ2-2; d_gene: .; v_gene: TRBV24-1; CDR3aa: CATSDGGNTGELFF; CDR3nt: TGTGCCACCAGTGATGGGGGAAACACCGGGGAGCTGTTTTTT
abundance: .; j_gene: TRBJ2-2; d_gene: TRBD1; v_gene: TRBV19; CDR3aa: CASSMTGTGELFF; CDR3nt: TGTGCCAGTAGCATGACAGGGACCGGGGAGCTGTTTTTT
abundance: .; j_gene: TRBJ2-7; d_gene: .; v_gene: TRBV30; CDR3aa: CAWSPNGVEQYF; CDR3nt: TGTGCCTGGAGCCCTAACGGGGTCGAGCAGTACTTC
abundance: .; j_gene: TRBJ1-5; d_gene: TRBD1; v_gene: TRBV19; CDR3aa: CASSSQGEVAQPQHF; CDR3nt: TGTGCCAGTAGTTCACAGGGGGAAGTGGCTCAGCCCCAGCATTTT
abundance: .; j_gene: TRBJ2-7; d_gene: .; v_gene: TRBV7-6; CDR3aa: CASSLNLGEQYF; CDR3nt: TGTGCCAGCAGCTTAAATCTGGGGGAGCAGTACTTC
abundance: few; j_gene: TRBJ2-1; d_gene: TRBD2; v_gene: TRBV2; CDR3aa: CASSEGIAGGEQFF; CDR3nt: TGTGCCAGCAGTGAAGGGATAGCGGGGGGTGAGCAGTTCTTC
abundance: few; j_gene: TRBJ2-2; d_gene: TRBD1; v_gene: TRBV27; CDR3aa: CASSPRTGDPGELFF; CDR3nt: TGTGCCAGCAGTCCTCGGACAGGGGATCCCGGGGAGCTGTTTTTT
abundance: once; j_gene: TRBJ2-7; d_gene: TRBD1; v_gene: TRBV30; CDR3aa: CAWNTGEIYEQYF; CDR3nt: TGTGCCTGGAACACAGGGGAAATTTACGAGCAGTACTTC
abundance: few; j_gene: TRBJ2-1; d_gene: .; v_gene: TRBV6-4; CDR3aa: CASSVGQFF; CDR3nt: TGTGCCAGCAGTGTAGGGCAGTTCTTC
abundance: .; j_gene: TRBJ1-2; d_gene: TRBD1; v_gene: TRBV2; CDR3aa: CASRGQGVGYGYTF; CDR3nt: TGTGCCAGCAGGGGACAGGGGGTTGGCTATGGCTACACCTTC
abundance: many; j_gene: TRBJ2-1; d_gene: .; v_gene: TRBV19; CDR3aa: CASSIVLVRTTDEQFF; CDR3nt: TGTGCCAGTAGTATCGTACTAGTAAGAACGACGGATGAGCAGTTCTTC